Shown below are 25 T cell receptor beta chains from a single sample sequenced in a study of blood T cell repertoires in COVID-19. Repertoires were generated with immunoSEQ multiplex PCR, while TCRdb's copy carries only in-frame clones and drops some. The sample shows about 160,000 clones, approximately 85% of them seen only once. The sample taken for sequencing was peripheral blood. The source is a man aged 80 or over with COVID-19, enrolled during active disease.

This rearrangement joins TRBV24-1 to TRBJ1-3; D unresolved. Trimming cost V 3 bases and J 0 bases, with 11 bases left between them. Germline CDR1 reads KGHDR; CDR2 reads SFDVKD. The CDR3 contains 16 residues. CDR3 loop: CATSDPPRLSGNTIYF. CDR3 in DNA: TGTGCCACCAGTGATCCCCCCAGACTCTCTGGAAACACCATATATTTT.

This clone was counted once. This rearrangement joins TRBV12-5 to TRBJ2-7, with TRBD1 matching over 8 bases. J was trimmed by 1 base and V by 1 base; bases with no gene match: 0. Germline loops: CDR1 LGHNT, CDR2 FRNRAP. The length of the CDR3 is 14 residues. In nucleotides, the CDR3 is TGTGCTAGTGGTTTGGGGACAGGGTCCTACGAGCAGTACTTC. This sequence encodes CASGLGTGSYEQYF.

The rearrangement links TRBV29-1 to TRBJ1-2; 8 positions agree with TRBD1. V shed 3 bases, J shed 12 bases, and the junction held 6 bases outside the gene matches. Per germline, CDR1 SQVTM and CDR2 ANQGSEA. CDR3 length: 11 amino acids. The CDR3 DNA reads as TGCAGCGTTGAGGGTCAGGGGGCCGACACCTTC. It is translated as CSVEGQGADTF.

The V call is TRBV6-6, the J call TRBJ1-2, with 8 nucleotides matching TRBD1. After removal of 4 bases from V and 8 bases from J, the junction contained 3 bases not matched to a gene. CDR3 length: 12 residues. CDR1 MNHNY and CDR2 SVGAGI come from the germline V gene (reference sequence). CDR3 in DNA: TGTGCCAGCAGTTCGACAGGGGCCGGCTACACCTTC. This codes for CASSSTGAGYTF.

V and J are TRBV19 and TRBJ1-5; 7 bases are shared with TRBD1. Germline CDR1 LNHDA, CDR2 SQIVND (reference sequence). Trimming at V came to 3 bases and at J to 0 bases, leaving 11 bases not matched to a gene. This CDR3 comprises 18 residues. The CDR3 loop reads CASSIEVGTVHSNQPQHF. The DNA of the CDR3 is TGTGCCAGTAGTATTGAGGTGGGGACAGTCCATAGCAATCAGCCCCAGCATTTT. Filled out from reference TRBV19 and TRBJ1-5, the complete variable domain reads DGGITQSPKYLFRKEGQNVTLSCEQNLNHDAMYWYRQDPGQGLRLIYYSQIVNDFQKGDIAEGYSVSREKKESFPLTVTSAQKNPTAFYLCASSIEVGTVHSNQPQHFGDGTRLSIL.

CDR3 nucleotide sequence: TGTGCCAGCAGTTCTACAGGGAATGGTAAAGCTTTCTTT. It yields the protein CASSSTGNGKAFF. This chain links TRBV27 with TRBJ1-1; tentatively, D is TRBD1 (6 bases). V shed 4 bases and J shed 9 bases, with 15 bases lying between them. Germline assignment: CDR1 MNHEY and CDR2 SMNVEV (reference sequence). CDR3 length: 13 residues.

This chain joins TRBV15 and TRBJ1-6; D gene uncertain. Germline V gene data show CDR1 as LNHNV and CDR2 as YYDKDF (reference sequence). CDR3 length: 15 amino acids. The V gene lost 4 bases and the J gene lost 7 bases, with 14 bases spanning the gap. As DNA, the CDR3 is TGTGCCACCAGCACCGGGCCACGGGGAAATTCACCCCTCCACTTT. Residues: CATSTGPRGNSPLHF.

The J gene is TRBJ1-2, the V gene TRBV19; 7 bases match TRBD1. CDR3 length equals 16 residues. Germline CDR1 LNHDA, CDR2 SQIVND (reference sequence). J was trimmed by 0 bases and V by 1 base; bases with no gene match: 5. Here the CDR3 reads CASSIGPGQSNYGYTF. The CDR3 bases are TGTGCCAGTAGTATAGGCCCGGGACAGTCTAACTATGGCTACACCTTC.

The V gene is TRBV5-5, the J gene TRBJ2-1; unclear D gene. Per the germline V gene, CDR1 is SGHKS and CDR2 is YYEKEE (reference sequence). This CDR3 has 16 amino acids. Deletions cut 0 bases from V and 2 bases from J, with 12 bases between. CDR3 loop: CASSLAGTSTYNEQFF. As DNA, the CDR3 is TGTGCCAGCAGCTTGGCAGGAACCTCTACCTACAATGAGCAGTTCTTC.

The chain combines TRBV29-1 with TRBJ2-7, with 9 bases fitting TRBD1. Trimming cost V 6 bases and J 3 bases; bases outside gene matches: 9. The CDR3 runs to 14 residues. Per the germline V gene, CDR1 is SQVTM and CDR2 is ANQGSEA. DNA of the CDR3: TGCAGCGTAGATCCGGGACAGGGATTCTACGAGCAGTACTTC. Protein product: CSVDPGQGFYEQYF.

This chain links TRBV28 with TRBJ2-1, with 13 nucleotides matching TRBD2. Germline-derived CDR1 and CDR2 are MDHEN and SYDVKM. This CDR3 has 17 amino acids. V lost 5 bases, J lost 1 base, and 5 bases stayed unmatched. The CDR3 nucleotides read TGTGCCAGCAGTACCACTAGCGGGGGGGGATCCTACAATGAGCAGTTCTTC. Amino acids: CASSTTSGGGSYNEQFF.

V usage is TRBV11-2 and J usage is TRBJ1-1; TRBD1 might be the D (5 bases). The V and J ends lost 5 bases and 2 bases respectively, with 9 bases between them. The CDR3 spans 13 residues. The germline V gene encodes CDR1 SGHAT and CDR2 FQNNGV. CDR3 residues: CASSPRANTEAFF. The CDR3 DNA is TGTGCCAGCAGCCCCAGGGCTAACACTGAAGCTTTCTTT.

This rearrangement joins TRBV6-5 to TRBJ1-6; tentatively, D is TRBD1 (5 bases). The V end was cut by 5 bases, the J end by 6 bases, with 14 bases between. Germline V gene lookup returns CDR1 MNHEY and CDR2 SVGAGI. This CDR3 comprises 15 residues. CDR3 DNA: TGTGCCAGCAGTCAGGGATCGCGGGGTAATTCACCCCTCCACTTT. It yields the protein CASSQGSRGNSPLHF.

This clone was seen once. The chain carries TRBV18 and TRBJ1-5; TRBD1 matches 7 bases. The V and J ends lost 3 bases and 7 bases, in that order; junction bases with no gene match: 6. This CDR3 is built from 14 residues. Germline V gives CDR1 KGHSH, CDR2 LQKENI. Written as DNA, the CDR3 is TGTGCCAGCTCACCCGAGACAGGGAGGCAGCCCCAGCATTTT. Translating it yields CASSPETGRQPQHF.

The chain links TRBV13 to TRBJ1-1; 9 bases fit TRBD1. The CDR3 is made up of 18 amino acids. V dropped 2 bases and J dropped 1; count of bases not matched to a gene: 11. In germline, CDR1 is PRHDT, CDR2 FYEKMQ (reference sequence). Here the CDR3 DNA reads TGTGCCAGCAGCTTATGGAGGGTCGCGGGACAGGGGAACACTGAAGCTTTCTTT. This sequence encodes CASSLWRVAGQGNTEAFF.

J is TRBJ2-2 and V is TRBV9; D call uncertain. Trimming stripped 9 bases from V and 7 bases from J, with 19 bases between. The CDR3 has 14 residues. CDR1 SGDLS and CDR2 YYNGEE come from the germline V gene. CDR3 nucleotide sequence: TGTGCCACCTCAACAGACCCCACCGTCGGGGAGCTGTTTTTT. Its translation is CATSTDPTVGELFF.

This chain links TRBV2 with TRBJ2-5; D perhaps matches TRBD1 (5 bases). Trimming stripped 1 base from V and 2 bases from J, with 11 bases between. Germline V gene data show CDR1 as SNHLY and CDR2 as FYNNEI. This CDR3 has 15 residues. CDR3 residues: CASSEDQGRQETQYF. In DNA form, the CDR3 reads TGTGCCAGCAGTGAAGATCAGGGCCGACAAGAGACCCAGTACTTC.

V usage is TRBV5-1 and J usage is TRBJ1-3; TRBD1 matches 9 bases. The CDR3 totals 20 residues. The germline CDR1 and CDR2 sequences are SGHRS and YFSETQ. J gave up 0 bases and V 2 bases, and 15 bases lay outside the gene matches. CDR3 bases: TGCGCCAGCAGCTTCCAACCTTTGGGGACAGGGCCAGACTCTGGAAACACCATATATTTT. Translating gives CASSFQPLGTGPDSGNTIYF.

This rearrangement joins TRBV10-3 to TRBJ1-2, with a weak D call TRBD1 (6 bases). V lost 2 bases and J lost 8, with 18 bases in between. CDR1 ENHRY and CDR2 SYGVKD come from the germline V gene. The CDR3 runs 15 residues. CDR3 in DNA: TGTGCCATCAGTGAGCTTTCAGGGGAATGGAAGGGCTACACCTTC. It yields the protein CAISELSGEWKGYTF.

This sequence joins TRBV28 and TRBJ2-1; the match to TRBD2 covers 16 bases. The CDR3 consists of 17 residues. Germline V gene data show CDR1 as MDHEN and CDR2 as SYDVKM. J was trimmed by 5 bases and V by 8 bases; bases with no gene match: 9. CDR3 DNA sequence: TGTGCCAGCCCTCCGGGACTAGCGGGGGGGCGCGACAATGAGCAGTTCTTC. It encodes CASPPGLAGGRDNEQFF.

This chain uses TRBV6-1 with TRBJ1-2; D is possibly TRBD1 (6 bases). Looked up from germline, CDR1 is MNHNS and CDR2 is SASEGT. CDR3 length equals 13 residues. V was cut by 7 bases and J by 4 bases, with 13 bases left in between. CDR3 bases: TGTGCCAGCACCTTGACAGGCGGCTATGGCTACACCTTC. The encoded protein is CASTLTGGYGYTF.

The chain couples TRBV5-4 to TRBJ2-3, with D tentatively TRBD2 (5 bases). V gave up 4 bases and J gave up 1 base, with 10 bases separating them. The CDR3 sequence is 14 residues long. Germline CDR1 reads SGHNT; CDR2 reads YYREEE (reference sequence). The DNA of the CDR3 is TGTGCCAGCAGCCATGGGCGGGGCACAGATACGCAGTATTTT. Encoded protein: CASSHGRGTDTQYF.

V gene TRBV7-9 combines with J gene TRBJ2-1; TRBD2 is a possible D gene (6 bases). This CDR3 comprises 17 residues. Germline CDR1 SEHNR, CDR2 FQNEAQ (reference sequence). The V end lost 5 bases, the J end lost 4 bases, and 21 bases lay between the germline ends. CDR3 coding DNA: TGTGCCAGCAGCGAAATATCCCACTCCGGGAGTTACAATGAGCAGTTCTTC. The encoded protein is CASSEISHSGSYNEQFF.

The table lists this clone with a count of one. Here the CDR3 reads CASIPDSFSYNEQFF. In nucleotides, the CDR3 is TGTGCCAGCATACCGGACAGTTTTTCCTACAATGAGCAGTTCTTC. The chain couples TRBV6-5 to TRBJ2-1; possibly TRBD1 for D (6 bases). Germline V gives CDR1 MNHEY, CDR2 SVGAGI. The CDR3 loop spans 15 amino acids. V dropped 7 bases and J dropped 1 base, with 14 bases sitting between them.

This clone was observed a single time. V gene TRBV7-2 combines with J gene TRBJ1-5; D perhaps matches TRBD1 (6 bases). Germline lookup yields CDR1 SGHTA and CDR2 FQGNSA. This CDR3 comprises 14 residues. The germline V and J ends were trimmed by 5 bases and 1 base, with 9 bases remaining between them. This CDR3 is CASSPDRSNQPQHF. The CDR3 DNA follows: TGTGCCAGCAGCCCTGACAGGAGCAATCAGCCCCAGCATTTT.